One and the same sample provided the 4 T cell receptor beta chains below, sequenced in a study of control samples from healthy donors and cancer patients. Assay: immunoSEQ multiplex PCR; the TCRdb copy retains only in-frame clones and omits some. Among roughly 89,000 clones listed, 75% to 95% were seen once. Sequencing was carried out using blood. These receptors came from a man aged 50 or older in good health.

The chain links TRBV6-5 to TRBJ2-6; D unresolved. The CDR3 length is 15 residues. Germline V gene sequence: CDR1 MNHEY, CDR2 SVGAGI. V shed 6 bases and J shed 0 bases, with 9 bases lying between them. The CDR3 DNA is TGTGCCAGCAGCCCCATTTTCTCTGGGGCCAACGTCCTGACTTTC. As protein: CASSPIFSGANVLTF.

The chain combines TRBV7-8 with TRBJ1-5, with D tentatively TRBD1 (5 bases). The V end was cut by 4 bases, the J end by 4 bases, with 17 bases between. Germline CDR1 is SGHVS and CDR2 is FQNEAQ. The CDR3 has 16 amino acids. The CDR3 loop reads CASSSAKSPGNQPQHF. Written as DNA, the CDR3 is TGTGCCAGCAGCTCCGCCAAGTCCCCAGGGAATCAGCCCCAGCATTTT.

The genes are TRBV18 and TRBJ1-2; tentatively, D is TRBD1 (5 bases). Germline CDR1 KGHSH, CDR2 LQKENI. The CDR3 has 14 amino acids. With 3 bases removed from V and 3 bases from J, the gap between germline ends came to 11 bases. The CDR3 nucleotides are TGTGCCAGCTCACCGCCGCGGGGGGACTATGGCTACACCTTC. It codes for CASSPPRGDYGYTF.

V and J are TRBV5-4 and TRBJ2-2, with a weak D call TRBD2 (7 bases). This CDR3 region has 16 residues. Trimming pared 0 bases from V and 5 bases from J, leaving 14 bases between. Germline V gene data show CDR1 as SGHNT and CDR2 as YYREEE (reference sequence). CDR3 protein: CASSLEGGARTGELFF. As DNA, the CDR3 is TGTGCCAGCAGCTTGGAGGGGGGGGCGAGAACCGGGGAGCTGTTTTTT.